This T cell receptor beta chain was retrieved from a study of blood T cell repertoires in COVID-19. Background on the study: Samples taken during acute and convalescent COVID-19 were collected in the United States, Italy and Spain.

A word on this clone: The identical CDR3 is also encoded by other nucleotide sequences in the sample.

The CDR3 runs to 14 residues. V lost 3 bases and J lost 7; bases outside the gene matches: 8. CDR1 and CDR2 (germline): DFQATT, SNEGSKA (reference sequence). Per the study methods: Amplified reference gene primers provided the basis for estimating nucleated cell counts. Using immunoSEQ multiplex PCR, the repertoire was profiled, and TCRdb retains in-frame clones only, with some absent. The V and J calls and clone size were taken over from that table, and D and trimming were inferred from the DNA. The data hold some 370,000 clones, with 89% observed a single time. Input material: peripheral blood. The clonotype was recovered from a middle-aged man with acute or convalescent COVID-19. The chain joins TRBV20-1 to TRBJ1-5; 8 bases line up with TRBD1. The CDR3 sequence is CSASHGQGFQPQHF. The CDR3 nucleotides are TGCAGTGCTAGTCATGGACAGGGATTCCAGCCCCAGCATTTT.